The 3 T cell receptor beta chains presented below share a single source sample, sequenced in a study of cytomegalovirus exposure and HLA in healthy donors. Amplification used 60 Vbeta primers and 13 Jbeta primers. The method was immunoSEQ multiplex PCR; TCRdb's version includes in-frame clones alone and lacks a portion of them. Of some 78,000 clones listed, about four fifths are singletons. Sample: PBMCs. Every receptor here comes from a man in his forties or fifties in good health and CMV-seropositive.

Points on this clone: Its ends do not fully match the called genes, so a read error is possible. V is TRBV7-9 and J is TRBJ2-1, with 12 bases matching TRBD2. Germline loops: CDR1 SEHNR, CDR2 FQNEAQ (reference sequence). The CDR3 has 18 residues. CDR3 sequence reads: CSSTLKTSGSVWNNEQFF. CDR3 bases: TGTTCCAGCACCTTAAAGACTAGCGGGAGTGTTTGGAACAATGAGCAGTTCTTC.

The V call is TRBV30, the J call TRBJ1-4; no firm D call. Trimming took off 1 base at V and 7 bases at J, with 13 bases between the two ends. CDR1 is GTSNPN, CDR2 SVGIG, per germline (reference sequence). The CDR3 spans 14 residues. The CDR3 region is CAWSGGGWPEKLFF. The DNA of the CDR3 is TGTGCCTGGAGTGGAGGCGGATGGCCTGAAAAACTGTTTTTT.

The chain couples TRBV6-1 to TRBJ1-1, with no clear D. The CDR3 sequence is 14 residues long. The V end was cut by 5 bases, the J end by 1 base, with 11 bases between. Germline V CDR1 and CDR2: MNHNS, SASEGT. DNA for the CDR3: TGTGCCAGCAGTTTGTTACGGAGGAACACTGAAGCTTTCTTT. Translating gives CASSLLRRNTEAFF.